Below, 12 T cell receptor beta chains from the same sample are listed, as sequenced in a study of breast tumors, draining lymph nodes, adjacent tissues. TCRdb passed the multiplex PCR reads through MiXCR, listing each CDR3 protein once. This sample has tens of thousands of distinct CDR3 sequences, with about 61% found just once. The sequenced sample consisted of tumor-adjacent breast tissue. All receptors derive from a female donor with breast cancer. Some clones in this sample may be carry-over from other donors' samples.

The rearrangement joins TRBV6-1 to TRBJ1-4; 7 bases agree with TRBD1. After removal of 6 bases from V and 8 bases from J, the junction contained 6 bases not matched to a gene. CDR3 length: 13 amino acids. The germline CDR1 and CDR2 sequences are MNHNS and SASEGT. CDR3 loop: CASRRQGLEKLFF. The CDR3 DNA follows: TGTGCCAGCAGAAGACAGGGTTTAGAAAAACTGTTTTTT.

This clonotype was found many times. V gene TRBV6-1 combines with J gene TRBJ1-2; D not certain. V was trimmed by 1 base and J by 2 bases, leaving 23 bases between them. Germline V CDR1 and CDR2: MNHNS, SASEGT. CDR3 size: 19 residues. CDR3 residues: CASSEGWGSSVRRNYGYTF. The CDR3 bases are TGTGCCAGCAGTGAAGGTTGGGGATCAAGTGTTAGGCGCAACTATGGCTACACCTTC.

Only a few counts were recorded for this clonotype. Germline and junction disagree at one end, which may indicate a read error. CDR3 sequence reads: CASSFTGASNSPLHF. The CDR3 region has the DNA TGTGCCAGCAGCTTTACAGGGGCCTCAAATTCGCCCCTCCACTTT. J is TRBJ1-6 and V is TRBV5-4; 7 nucleotides match TRBD1. CDR1 is SGHNT, CDR2 YYREEE, per germline (reference sequence). The CDR3 is 15 amino acids.

The CDR3 loop is CASSSLHLQLVNEQFF. The CDR3 nucleotides read TGTGCCAGCAGCTCGCTACACCTTCAACTTGTCAATGAGCAGTTCTTC. V usage is TRBV7-9 and J usage is TRBJ2-1, with D unresolved. Germline assignment: CDR1 SEHNR and CDR2 FQNEAQ (reference sequence). The CDR3 spans 16 residues. Deletions cut 4 bases from V and 6 bases from J, with 19 bases between.

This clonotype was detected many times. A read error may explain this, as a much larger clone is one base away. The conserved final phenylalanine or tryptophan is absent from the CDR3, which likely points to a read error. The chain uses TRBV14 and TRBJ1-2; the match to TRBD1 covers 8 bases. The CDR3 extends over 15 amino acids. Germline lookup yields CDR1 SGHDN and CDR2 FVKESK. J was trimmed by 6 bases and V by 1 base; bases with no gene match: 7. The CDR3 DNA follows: TGTGCCAGCAGCCAAGGGCAGGGGGCGAAAAATGGCTACACCCTC. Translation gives CASSQGQGAKNGYTL.

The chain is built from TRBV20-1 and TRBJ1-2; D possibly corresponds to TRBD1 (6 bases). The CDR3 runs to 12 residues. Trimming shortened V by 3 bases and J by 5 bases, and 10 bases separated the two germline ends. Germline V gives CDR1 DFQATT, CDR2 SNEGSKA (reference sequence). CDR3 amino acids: CSASDRPYGYTF. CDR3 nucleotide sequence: TGCAGTGCTAGCGACAGGCCTTATGGCTACACCTTC.

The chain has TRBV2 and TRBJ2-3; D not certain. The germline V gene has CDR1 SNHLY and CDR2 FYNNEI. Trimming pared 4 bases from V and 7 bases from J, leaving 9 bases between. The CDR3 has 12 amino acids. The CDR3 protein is CASSGDRNTQYF. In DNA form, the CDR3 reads TGTGCCAGCAGTGGTGACCGAAATACGCAGTATTTT.

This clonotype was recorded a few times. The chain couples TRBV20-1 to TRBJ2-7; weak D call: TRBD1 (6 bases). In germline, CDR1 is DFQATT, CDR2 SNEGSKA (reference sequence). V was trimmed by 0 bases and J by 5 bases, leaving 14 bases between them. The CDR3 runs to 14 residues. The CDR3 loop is CSARDGQRVDEQYF. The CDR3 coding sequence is TGCAGTGCTAGAGACGGACAGCGCGTCGACGAGCAGTACTTC.

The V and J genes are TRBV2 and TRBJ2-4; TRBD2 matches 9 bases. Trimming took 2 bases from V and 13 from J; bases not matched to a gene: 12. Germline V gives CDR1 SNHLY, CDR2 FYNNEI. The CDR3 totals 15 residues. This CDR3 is CASSERSSGDKAQYF. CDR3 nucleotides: TGTGCCAGCAGTGAAAGGTCTAGCGGGGACAAGGCCCAGTACTTC.

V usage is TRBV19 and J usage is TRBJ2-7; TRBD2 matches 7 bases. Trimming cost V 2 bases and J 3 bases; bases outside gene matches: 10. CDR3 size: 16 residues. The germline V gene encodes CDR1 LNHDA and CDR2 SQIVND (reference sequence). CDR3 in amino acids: CASSIRSAGSHYEQYF. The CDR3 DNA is TGTGCCAGTAGTATAAGGTCAGCGGGGAGCCACTACGAGCAGTACTTC.

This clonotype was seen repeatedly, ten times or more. The CDR3 sequence is CASSPTGTRFNSEQFF. As DNA, the CDR3 is TGTGCCAGCAGCCCAACAGGGACACGGTTCAATAGTGAGCAGTTCTTC. The rearrangement uses TRBV5-5 and TRBJ2-1; possibly TRBD1 for D (6 bases). The CDR3 has 16 residues. V gave up 4 bases and J gave up 9 bases, with 23 bases separating them. Per the germline V gene, CDR1 is SGHKS and CDR2 is YYEKEE (reference sequence).

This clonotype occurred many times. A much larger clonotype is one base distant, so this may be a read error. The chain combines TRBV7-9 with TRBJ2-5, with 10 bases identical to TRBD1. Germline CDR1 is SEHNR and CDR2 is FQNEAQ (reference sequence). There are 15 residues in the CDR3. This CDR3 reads CASSRGQGRGETQHF. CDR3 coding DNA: TGTGCCAGCAGCCGGGGACAGGGGAGGGGAGAGACCCAGCACTTC.